The rows below give T cell receptor beta chains drawn from one sample of a study of blood T cell repertoires in COVID-19. Measured with immunoSEQ multiplex PCR; TCRdb has only the in-frame clones, and not every one. The sample shows some 70,000 clones, 90% of them seen only once. The sample comprised peripheral blood. These receptors all stem from a man aged 45 to 65 with COVID-19, enrolled during active disease. CDR3s leave out the opening cysteine and the closing phenylalanine or tryptophan.

TRBV14	TRBJ2-1	ASSQLRDSFYNEQF
TRBV18	TRBJ2-2	ASSPQTGANTGELF
TRBV28	TRBJ1-2	AIEDSRTYGYT
TRBV27	TRBJ1-1	ASSTKTATGGAF
TRBV3-1/TRBV3-2	TRBJ2-5	ASSQSETQY
TRBV3-1/TRBV3-2	TRBJ2-3	ASSQGLAGVIDTQY
TRBV12-3/TRBV12-4	TRBJ2-3	ASRTGGTDTQY
TRBV6-5	TRBJ1-2	AIQRDTDGYT
TRBV4-3	TRBJ1-5	ASSQDRSGQPQH
TRBV5-6	TRBJ2-7	ASSTRGKQY
TRBV6-5	TRBJ1-1	ASSYSRGGTEAF
TRBV7-3	TRBJ2-3	ASSLSLAVTDTQY
TRBV7-2	TRBJ2-1	ASSLSSGGRSYNEQF
TRBV7-8	TRBJ2-7	ASSSGLRGEQY
TRBV5-1	TRBJ1-1	ASSLGTGGSAEAF
TRBV18	TRBJ1-4	ASSFRQGDGEKLF
TRBV6-5	TRBJ1-2	ASSHRANYGYT
TRBV19	TRBJ2-1	ASSKILAGGSYNEQF
TRBV28	TRBJ1-4	ASSFLGQGDEKLF
TRBV3-1/TRBV3-2	TRBJ1-1	ASSQVRDTEAF
TRBV9	TRBJ2-4	ASSVSGGNIQY
TRBV6-5	TRBJ2-7	ASSYSPRGPYEQY
TRBV28	TRBJ1-1	ASSGQAELTEAF
TRBV5-5	TRBJ1-4	ASSLGLRWEKLF
TRBV4-1	TRBJ1-6	ASSQDQGMSSPLH
TRBV19	TRBJ1-1	ASNAYSPPNTEAF
TRBV6-4	TRBJ2-1	ASSDTTSGGDYNEQF
TRBV5-1	TRBJ1-4	ASSRRDSAEANEKLF
TRBV18	TRBJ2-7	ASSPLREHEQY
TRBV7-7	TRBJ2-5	ASSSMTSGRGWETQY
TRBV19	TRBJ2-7	ASRPGQGLAYEQY
TRBV28	TRBJ2-5	ASSLWDTQETQY
TRBV6-5	TRBJ2-1	ASSYGQGMEF
TRBV15	TRBJ2-7	ATSRVAGTYEQY
TRBV29-1	TRBJ2-1	SVGGLNNEQF
TRBV5-5	TRBJ2-1	ASSNGPGFSYNEQF
TRBV6-2/TRBV6-3	TRBJ1-5	ASSPQRRNQPQH
TRBV4-1	TRBJ2-7	ASSLDYGQGSPYEQY